The clone carrying this TCR beta chain was detected only a few times. Its antigen remains unidentified. The data derive from a study of T-cell memory formation after mild COVID-19. General study findings and limits: Prior to infection, memory already included some responding clones, suggesting cross-reactive memory joined. Among CD4+ contracting clones, most were CM and EM, and CD8+ ones EMRA. Researchers could not confirm that second-wave clones peaking on day 37 targeted SARS-CoV-2. Contracting clones from day 15 to 85 had balanced CD4/CD8; later expanders favoured CD4+.

V lost 10 bases to trimming and J lost 3 bases, with 18 bases between them. The CDR3 has 14 residues. One entry per CDR3 protein, called by TCRdb with MiXCR from the 5' RACE reads. Of approximately 250,000 distinct CDR3 sequences in the sample, about a sixth were seen once. The chain joins TRBV12-3 or TRBV12-4 to TRBJ1-2; D unclear. Source material: PBMCs or a T cell subset sorted from them (not recorded which). The TCR sequence derives from a young man who had mild COVID-19 (a few samples of this study predate the infection). Cell type and time point are not known. CDR3 DNA: TGTGCCACCGACGCAGGCGGAATTGACTATGGCTACACCTTC. Translated, it gives CATDAGGIDYGYTF.